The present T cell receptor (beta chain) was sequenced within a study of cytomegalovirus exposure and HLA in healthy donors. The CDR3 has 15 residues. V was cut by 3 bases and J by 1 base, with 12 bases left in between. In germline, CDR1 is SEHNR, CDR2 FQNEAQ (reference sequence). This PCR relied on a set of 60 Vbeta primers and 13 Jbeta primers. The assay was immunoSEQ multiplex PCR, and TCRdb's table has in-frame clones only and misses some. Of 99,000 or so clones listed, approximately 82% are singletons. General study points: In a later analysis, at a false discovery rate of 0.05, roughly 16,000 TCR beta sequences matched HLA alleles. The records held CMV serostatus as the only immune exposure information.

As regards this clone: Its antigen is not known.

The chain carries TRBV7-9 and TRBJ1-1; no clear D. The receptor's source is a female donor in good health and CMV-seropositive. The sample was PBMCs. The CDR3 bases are TGTGCCAGCAGCTTCGGAGATATGTGGAACACTGAAGCTTTCTTT. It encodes CASSFGDMWNTEAFF.